Sequencing of this T cell receptor beta chain was carried out in a study of OX40 agonist ivuxolimab in advanced cancers. Study-wide context: The dose-escalation cohort was approximately 84% male, with a mean age of around 60 years, ranging about 23 to 79. Whole-study findings and limits: Near-lowest levels of clonal expansion characterized partial responders at 0.1-3.0 mg/kg.

For this clone: Its target is unknown.

Here immunoSEQ multiplex PCR was the method, and the copy in TCRdb shows in-frame clones only, minus some. In the table there are 40,000 or so clones, about 88% of which are singletons. Patients who had autoimmune disease history or got systemic immunosuppression were left out. This specimen was CD4+ or CD8+ T cells sorted from blood, taken in a trial of the OX40 agonist ivuxolimab. This receptor was obtained from an adult with an advanced solid tumor such as melanoma, head and neck, liver or kidney cancer.

CDR3 sequence: CAWSPTGSGNTIYF. CDR3 in DNA: TGTGCCTGGAGTCCGACAGGTAGCGGAAACACCATATATTTT. The chain employs TRBV30 and TRBJ1-3, with a weak D call TRBD1 (6 bases). Germline lookup yields CDR1 GTSNPN and CDR2 SVGIG (reference sequence). The CDR3 extends over 14 amino acids. V was cut by 2 bases and J by 4 bases, with 12 bases left in between. Supplemented by reference TRBV30 and TRBJ1-3, the full variable domain reads SQTIHQWPATLVQPVGSPLSLECTVEGTSNPNLYWYRQAAGRGLQLLFYSVGIGQISSEVPQNLSASRPQDRQFILSSKKLLLSDSGFYLCAWSPTGSGNTIYFGEGSWLTVV.